What follows are 20 T cell receptor beta chains derived from one specimen sequenced in a study of CD8 T cells in Susac syndrome. When the RNA was reverse transcribed, random hexamers were used with an input of roughly 0.45 to 1 ug. TCRdb passed the immunoSEQ multiplex PCR reads through MiXCR, listing each CDR3 protein once. The repertoire holds fewer than 350,000 distinct CDR3 sequences, with 70% to 90% as singletons. The sample comprised CD8+ T cells from PBMCs. The receptors here all came from a human donor with multiple sclerosis.

In regard to this clonotype: It is unclear where the CDR3 begins or ends on the DNA, so no DNA is shown, and the CDR3 is as TCRdb lists it. The V and J genes are TRBV5-1 and TRBJ2-2; the table's TRBD1 call for D was not verified on the DNA. The CDR3 region is 14 residues in length, termini included. CDR1 is SGHRS and CDR2 is YFSETQ in the germline V gene. The CDR3 is CASTSVGPTGELFF.

The chain uses TRBV29-1 and TRBJ1-2; unclear D gene. This CDR3 contains 11 residues. Trimming removed 7 bases at V and 4 bases at J, with 10 bases between. The V gene's germline CDR1 is SQVTM and CDR2 ANQGSEA. CDR3 region: CSADGLYGYTF. The CDR3 DNA sequence: TGCAGCGCAGACGGCCTCTATGGCTACACCTTC.

J is TRBJ2-1 and V is TRBV27, with a weak D call TRBD2 (5 bases). Between the trimmed V and J ends, which lost 7 bases and 0 bases, there was a span of 10 bases. Looked up from germline, CDR1 is MNHEY and CDR2 is SMNVEV (reference sequence). This CDR3 comprises 14 residues. The CDR3 is CASTSSASYNEQFF. CDR3 in DNA: TGTGCCAGCACCAGTAGCGCCTCCTACAATGAGCAGTTCTTC.

In DNA form, the CDR3 reads TGCAGCGTTATAGCGGGAGGGGGTCATGAGCAGTTCTTC. It codes for CSVIAGGGHEQFF. V is TRBV29-1 and J is TRBJ2-1, with TRBD2 identical over 11 bases. The trim removed 5 bases at V and 8 bases at J, leaving 5 bases unmatched. The germline V gene has CDR1 SQVTM and CDR2 ANQGSEA. The CDR3 is 13 amino acids.

The chain couples TRBV27 to TRBJ2-1; 9 bases map to TRBD1. This CDR3 has 15 amino acids. Trimming cost V 4 bases and J 3 bases; bases outside gene matches: 4. Germline V gene data show CDR1 as MNHEY and CDR2 as SMNVEV (reference sequence). CDR3 in amino acids: CASSSGQGNYNEQFF. DNA for the CDR3: TGTGCCAGCAGTTCCGGACAGGGGAACTACAATGAGCAGTTCTTC.

The chain links TRBV4-2 to TRBJ2-1, with 15 bases fitting TRBD2. This CDR3 spans 17 amino acids. J lost 9 bases, V lost 0 bases, and 6 bases had no gene match. CDR1 is LGHNA and CDR2 is YNFKEQ in the germline V gene. Written as DNA, the CDR3 is TGTGCCAGCAGCCAAGAACTGGGACTAGCGGGAGGAGGTGAGCAGTTCTTC. Translation: CASSQELGLAGGGEQFF.

This clonotype was counted once. CDR3 amino acids: CASSFHSNNSPLHF. As DNA, the CDR3 is TGTGCCAGCAGTTTTCACAGTAATAATTCACCCCTCCACTTT. The chain recombines TRBV28 with TRBJ1-6, with D uncertain. Trimming pared 3 bases from V and 5 bases from J, leaving 8 bases between. CDR1 is MDHEN, CDR2 SYDVKM, per germline. The CDR3 has 14 residues. Based on the CDR3 plus reference TRBV28 and TRBJ1-6, the full variable domain is DVKVTQSSRYLVKRTGEKVFLECVQDMDHENMFWYRQDPGLGLRLIYFSYDVKMKEKGDIPEGYSVSREKKERFSLILESASTNQTSMYLCASSFHSNNSPLHFGNGTRLTVT.

In its sample, this clonotype was seen once. The CDR3 is CASSLATGGPNEQFF. The CDR3 bases are TGTGCCAGCAGCTTAGCGACGGGAGGGCCAAATGAGCAGTTCTTC. J is TRBJ2-1 and V is TRBV7-8; 8 bases fit TRBD2. Per germline, CDR1 SGHVS and CDR2 FQNEAQ. The CDR3 spans 15 residues. Germline trimming cut 0 bases from V and 7 bases from J; bases unmatched to any gene: 5.

The chain is built from TRBV14 and TRBJ2-1; D may correspond to TRBD1 or TRBD2 (6 bases each). V lost 6 bases and J lost 4, with 16 bases in between. Germline V gene sequence: CDR1 SGHDN, CDR2 FVKESK. The length of the CDR3 is 15 residues. The CDR3, as DNA: TGTGCCAGCAGACCTAGGGGGGAGCTGTACAATGAGCAGTTCTTC. Amino acids: CASRPRGELYNEQFF.

This clonotype was found once. The chain carries TRBV7-6 and TRBJ1-4, with 7 positions matching TRBD1. The CDR3 length is 16 residues. Germline-derived CDR1 and CDR2 are SGHVS and FNYEAQ. The V gene end was trimmed by 4 bases and the J gene end by 3 bases; junction bases not matched to a gene: 8. CDR3 amino acids: CASSSRQGPANEKLFF. The CDR3 DNA reads TGTGCCAGCAGCTCCCGACAGGGTCCGGCTAATGAAAAACTGTTTTTT.

The chain recombines TRBV6-2 or TRBV6-3 with TRBJ2-7, with 7 bases matching TRBD2. The germline gives CDR1 MNHEY, CDR2 SVGEGT. This CDR3 has 14 residues. V shed 6 bases and J 3 bases; nucleotides not matched to a gene: 8. For the CDR3, the DNA is TGTGCCAGCAGATATCTGGGGGGGAACTACGAGCAGTACTTC. Its translation is CASRYLGGNYEQYF.

The chain employs TRBV12-3 or TRBV12-4 and TRBJ2-1; TRBD2 matches at 7 bases. The V segment lost 8 bases and the J segment 5 bases; nucleotides outside the gene matches: 9. This CDR3 contains 14 residues. CDR3 loop: CASGPGGGDNEQFF. The CDR3 DNA follows: TGTGCCAGCGGCCCGGGGGGTGGGGACAATGAGCAGTTCTTC.

This clonotype was counted between two and nine times. This chain connects TRBV9 to TRBJ2-7; D remains unclear. Germline values: CDR1 SGDLS, CDR2 YYNGEE. CDR3 size: 14 residues. Trimming shortened V by 3 bases and J by 2 bases, and 12 bases separated the two germline ends. Here the CDR3 reads CASSDSGLTYEQYF. CDR3 bases: TGTGCCAGCAGCGACTCGGGCCTCACCTACGAGCAGTACTTC.

The chain is built from TRBV2 and TRBJ2-7; perhaps TRBD1 as D (6 bases). This CDR3 has 15 residues. CDR1 is SNHLY, CDR2 FYNNEI, per germline. V was trimmed by 6 bases and J by 0 bases, leaving 15 bases between them. CDR3 amino acids: CASRSWDTSSYEQYF. CDR3 coding DNA: TGTGCCAGCAGGAGCTGGGACACCAGCTCCTACGAGCAGTACTTC. Combining the CDR3 with reference TRBV2 and TRBJ2-7 gives the whole variable domain EPEVTQTPSHQVTQMGQEVILRCVPISNHLYFYWYRQILGQKVEFLVSFYNNEISEKSEIFDDQFSVERPDGSNFTLKIRSTKLEDSAMYFCASRSWDTSSYEQYFGPGTRLTVT.

This clonotype was seen just once. The chain recombines TRBV13 with TRBJ2-7; possibly TRBD2 for D (7 bases). Trimming removed 2 bases from V and 7 bases from J, with 12 bases in between. The germline gives CDR1 PRHDT, CDR2 FYEKMQ (reference sequence). CDR3 length: 13 amino acids. As DNA, the CDR3 is TGTGCCAGCAGCTTAACAGGGAGGGGTGAGCAGTACTTC. This gives the protein CASSLTGRGEQYF.

The V and J genes are TRBV7-9 and TRBJ2-3; possible D gene TRBD2, 6 bases. Germline CDR1 SEHNR, CDR2 FQNEAQ (reference sequence). The ends were cut back, 5 bases at V and 4 bases at J, with 13 bases in the middle. The CDR3 has 14 amino acids. CDR3 residues: CASSNRDSSDTQYF. The CDR3, as DNA: TGTGCCAGCAGCAACCGGGACTCTTCAGATACGCAGTATTTT.

This clonotype has just one count. The genes are TRBV23-1 and TRBJ2-6; 11 bases map to TRBD1. TRBV23-1 is an ORF, with its function uncertain. The CDR3 runs 19 residues. V lost 0 bases to trimming and J lost 2 bases; unmatched junction nucleotides: 6. The CDR3, as DNA: TGCGCCAGCAGTCAATCGAGGACAGGGGGCGCTCCTGGGGCCAACGTCCTGACTTTC. Translation: CASSQSRTGGAPGANVLTF.

This clonotype was recorded once. The chain couples TRBV4-1 to TRBJ1-2; D uncertain. Per germline, CDR1 MGHRA and CDR2 YSYEKL. Trimming shortened V by 0 bases and J by 4 bases, and 12 bases separated the two germline ends. The CDR3 extends over 15 amino acids. DNA for the CDR3: TGCGCCAGCAGCCAAGATGAGGGAAGCTTCTATGGCTACACCTTC. Residues: CASSQDEGSFYGYTF.

V and J are TRBV30 and TRBJ1-1, with D unresolved. CDR1 and CDR2 (germline): GTSNPN, SVGIG (reference sequence). The CDR3 consists of 13 residues. V lost 0 bases, J lost 1 base, and 6 bases lay in between. The CDR3 nucleotides read TGTGCCTGGAGTGTGGCACCGAACACTGAAGCTTTCTTT. Its protein product is CAWSVAPNTEAFF.

This clonotype appeared a few times. The chain employs TRBV11-1 and TRBJ1-2, with D possibly being TRBD1 (5 bases). The V end lost 5 bases, the J end lost 5 bases, and 18 bases lay between the germline ends. CDR1 SGHAT and CDR2 FQDESV come from the germline V gene (reference sequence). CDR3 length: 15 residues. This CDR3 is CASSTRPGRAYGYTF. CDR3 DNA: TGTGCCAGCAGCACCCGACCGGGACGGGCGTATGGCTACACCTTC.